This T cell receptor beta chain was captured by sequencing in a study of blood T cell repertoires in COVID-19. Clones were read by immunoSEQ multiplex PCR, and TCRdb kept only the in-frame ones, dropping some. The repertoire holds about 190,000 clones, roughly 85% seen once, with about 5% in the top ten. CDR1 and CDR2 from the germline V gene are LNHDA and SQIVND (reference sequence). Trimming pared 6 bases from V and 4 bases from J, leaving 13 bases between. The CDR3 runs 13 residues. The sample taken for sequencing was peripheral blood. The V and J genes are TRBV19 and TRBJ2-7; D is perhaps TRBD2 (6 bases). This TCR derives from a woman aged 25 to 45 with acute or convalescent COVID-19. Here the CDR3 DNA reads TGTGCCAGTAGAACCCTGGGGGGTTACGAGCAGTACTTC. Translated, it gives CASRTLGGYEQYF.